This TCR beta chain stems from a study of shared clonotypes between healthy human individuals. In the case of this clone: Its antigen is not known.

Overall study findings and caveats: Lower generation probabilities were found for non-shared clonotypes than for those shared by all four donors. About 5% of naive CD4 clonotypes were common to a handful of donors.

Source study methods: ImmunoSEQ output held junction-only sequences without quality scores, so filtering differed. Generated by immunoSEQ multiplex PCR, the TCRdb table keeps only in-frame clones and is missing some. That table gives V, J and clone size, and the DNA gave D and trimming. Seen here are some 1.5 million clones, approximately 98% observed once, and the top ten hold about 0.42%. The V gene lost 5 bases and the J gene lost 0 bases, with 14 bases spanning the gap. CDR1 is LNHNV, CDR2 YYDKDF, per germline (reference sequence). The CDR3 has 15 amino acids. V is TRBV15 and J is TRBJ2-7, with a weak D call TRBD2 (6 bases). Sequencing was carried out using naive CD4+ T cells sorted from blood. Stated subset: CD45RA+ positively selected. The receptor comes from a man younger than 40 in good health. CDR3 sequence (DNA): TGTGCCACCAGCTTCGGCGGGGTAGGCTCCTACGAGCAGTACTTC. Translating it yields CATSFGGVGSYEQYF.